The T cell receptor (beta chain) under discussion was sequenced for a study of beta chain features in type 1 diabetes. General study results and limits: Patients with Type 1 diabetes showed moderately but significantly shorter TCRB CDR3s in all four CD4+ subsets. Type 1 diabetes patients had VDJ junctions that carried fewer insertions and more deletions. cDNA sequencing could over-represent cells with high TCR expression.

Reverse transcribing all isolated RNA meant expressed TCRB transcripts were sequenced. The data were produced by immunoSEQ multiplex PCR, yet TCRdb's version contains in-frame clones alone and is incomplete. The table includes 50,000 to 65,000 clones, roughly two fifths detected once. A note on this clone: Its antigen is not identified.

The CDR3 extends over 15 amino acids. The germline gives CDR1 SGHTA, CDR2 FQGTGA. J lost 4 bases, V lost 2 bases, and 5 bases had no gene match. V and J are TRBV7-3 and TRBJ2-1, with TRBD2 matching 7 bases. Sequencing was performed on Tregs from blood. The TCR comes from a man aged 30 to 45 with type 1 diabetes. This CDR3 is CASSLFAGVYNEQFF. CDR3 DNA: TGTGCCAGCAGCTTATTTGCGGGAGTATACAATGAGCAGTTCTTC.